This T cell receptor beta chain was recorded in a study of OX40 agonist ivuxolimab in advanced cancers. Study as a whole: Eligibility rules accepted prior anti-PD-1, anti-PD-L1 or anti-CTLA-4 therapy, and 40% to 50% had some.

The protocol was immunoSEQ multiplex PCR, while the TCRdb copy is restricted to in-frame clones and leaves out a portion. The table lists 65,000 or so clones, roughly 89% of them singletons. A note on this clone: Its antigen is currently unknown.

Broader study findings: Partial responders receiving 0.1-3.0 mg/kg showed among the lowest clonal expansion. Dose levels from 0.1 to 3.0 mg/kg saw CD4+ and CD8+ blood T cells expand clonally by week 6.

There are 15 residues in the CDR3. Trimming cost V 5 bases and J 4 bases; bases outside gene matches: 7. Germline V gene sequence: CDR1 LNHDA, CDR2 SQIVND (reference sequence). The sequence was collected from an adult with an advanced solid tumor such as melanoma, head and neck, liver or kidney cancer. Sequencing was performed on CD4+ or CD8+ T cells sorted from blood, taken in a trial of the OX40 agonist ivuxolimab. The V gene is TRBV19, the J gene TRBJ1-2; 10 bases are a match to TRBD1. Here the CDR3 reads CASSPQTGGGYGYTF. CDR3 nucleotides: TGTGCCAGTAGTCCTCAGACAGGGGGCGGCTATGGCTACACCTTC.